This passage covers 15 T cell receptor beta chains from one sample sequenced in a study of blood T cell repertoires in COVID-19. TCRdb's copy holds only in-frame clones and misses some; the assay was immunoSEQ multiplex PCR. The top ten clones hold roughly 7.6% of a sample with around 54,000 clones, about nine tenths of them seen once. Material for sequencing was peripheral blood. Source of these receptors: a woman aged 40 to 50 with active COVID-19.

The chain couples TRBV24-1 to TRBJ1-2, with a possible D match to TRBD1 (5 bases). This CDR3 is built from 13 residues. CDR1 and CDR2 from the germline V gene are KGHDR and SFDVKD. Trimming took off 1 base at V and 6 bases at J, with 8 bases between the two ends. The chain's CDR3 is CATSDFSGHGYTF. The CDR3 nucleotides read TGTGCCACCAGTGATTTTTCAGGGCATGGCTACACCTTC.

The chain has TRBV5-1 and TRBJ2-1; 7 bases fit TRBD2. The CDR3 length is 16 residues. Germline loops: CDR1 SGHRS, CDR2 YFSETQ. V lost 2 bases, J lost 5 bases, and 10 bases stayed unmatched. The CDR3 region is CASSLAGTTRNNEQFF. CDR3 nucleotides: TGCGCCAGCAGCTTAGCCGGGACTACCAGAAACAATGAGCAGTTCTTC.

The V gene is TRBV12-3 or TRBV12-4, the J gene TRBJ1-1; D may be TRBD1 (6 bases). V was shortened by 7 bases and J by 3 bases, with 12 bases between the two germline ends. This CDR3 comprises 13 residues. The DNA of the CDR3 is TGTGCCAGCACGGGGGGGGCGGACACTGAAGCTTTCTTT. Translating gives CASTGGADTEAFF.

The chain couples TRBV6-5 to TRBJ1-3; D is undetermined. This CDR3 comprises 16 residues. With 0 bases removed from V and 0 bases from J, the gap between germline ends came to 9 bases. Germline V gene sequence: CDR1 MNHEY, CDR2 SVGAGI. The CDR3 DNA is TGTGCCAGCAGTTACTCGGCGGGGAACTCTGGAAACACCATATATTTT. It translates to CASSYSAGNSGNTIYF.

The chain employs TRBV10-3 and TRBJ1-2; the D gene is possibly TRBD1 (5 bases). This CDR3 has 13 residues. Trimming took 8 bases from V and 6 from J, leaving 16 bases between them. Germline CDR1 is ENHRY and CDR2 is SYGVKD. The DNA for the CDR3 is TGTGCCATCTCCCAGGGAACCGAGAATGGCTACACCTTC. Amino acid sequence: CAISQGTENGYTF.

V is TRBV15 and J is TRBJ2-1; D remains unclear. The V end was cut by 0 bases, the J end by 9 bases, with 6 bases between. This CDR3 region has 12 residues. Germline assignment: CDR1 LNHNV and CDR2 YYDKDF (reference sequence). The CDR3 is CATSRDRFEQFF. The CDR3 coding sequence is TGTGCCACCAGCAGAGATCGTTTTGAGCAGTTCTTC.

The chain couples TRBV29-1 to TRBJ2-7; 7 nucleotides match TRBD1. Trimming took 7 bases from V and 4 from J; bases not matched to a gene: 10. CDR3 length: 13 amino acids. Germline values: CDR1 SQVTM, CDR2 ANQGSEA. The CDR3 nucleotides are TGCAGCGCCCAGACAGGGAAGACTTACGAGCAGTACTTC. Its protein product is CSAQTGKTYEQYF.

CDR3 amino acids: CASSLLGGNQPQHF. DNA of the CDR3: TGTGCCAGCAGCTTACTTGGGGGGAATCAGCCCCAGCATTTT. This chain uses TRBV7-2 with TRBJ1-5; possibly TRBD1 for D (5 bases). CDR1 is SGHTA and CDR2 is FQGNSA in the germline V gene. This CDR3 spans 14 amino acids. Trimming took 2 bases from V and 4 from J, leaving 9 bases between them.

The chain couples TRBV25-1 to TRBJ2-1; TRBD1 matches 7 bases. The V gene's germline CDR1 is MGHDK and CDR2 SYGVNS. There are 13 residues in the CDR3. V dropped 3 bases and J dropped 10; count of bases not matched to a gene: 6. The CDR3 reads CASSETGLGEQFF. The CDR3 region has the DNA TGTGCCAGCAGTGAGACAGGGCTCGGGGAGCAGTTCTTC.

This chain links TRBV27 with TRBJ1-1; D uncertain. Germline assignment: CDR1 MNHEY and CDR2 SMNVEV (reference sequence). V was shortened by 2 bases and J by 4 bases, with 11 bases between the two germline ends. This CDR3 comprises 14 residues. CDR3 loop: CASSLVGRRTEAFF. CDR3 bases: TGTGCCAGCAGTTTAGTAGGCAGGCGCACTGAAGCTTTCTTT.

The chain couples TRBV11-2 to TRBJ2-1; D is possibly TRBD2 (5 bases). This CDR3 contains 13 residues. Germline CDR1 reads SGHAT; CDR2 reads FQNNGV. V was clipped by 6 bases and J by 4 bases, with 10 bases between them. CDR3 sequence: CASSSTNYNEQFF. DNA for the CDR3: TGTGCCAGCAGTTCGACTAATTACAATGAGCAGTTCTTC.

The J gene is TRBJ2-2, the V gene TRBV5-1; D is perhaps TRBD1 (5 bases). V lost 1 base and J 5 bases, leaving 12 bases between the germline ends. The CDR3 is 15 amino acids. Germline V gene lookup returns CDR1 SGHRS and CDR2 YFSETQ. CDR3 amino acids: CASSLWQGITGELFF. DNA for the CDR3: TGCGCCAGCAGCTTGTGGCAGGGAATAACCGGGGAGCTGTTTTTT.

The chain carries TRBV3-1 (or the pseudogene TRBV3-2) and TRBJ2-5, with D possibly being TRBD2 (6 bases). Looked up from germline, CDR1 is LGHDT and CDR2 is YNNKEL (reference sequence). Trimming pared 1 base from V and 5 bases from J, leaving 11 bases between. The CDR3 contains 14 residues. The CDR3 here is CASSQVGGVETQYF. CDR3 DNA: TGTGCCAGCAGCCAAGTTGGAGGGGTTGAGACCCAGTACTTC.

The J gene is TRBJ2-2, the V gene TRBV7-2; no clear D gene. This CDR3 is built from 14 residues. Trimming removed 5 bases from V and 1 base from J, with 8 bases in between. Germline CDR1 SGHTA, CDR2 FQGNSA. In DNA form, the CDR3 reads TGTGCCAGCAGCGAGATTTGGAACACCGGGGAGCTGTTTTTT. This codes for CASSEIWNTGELFF.

This clone was recorded once. The CDR3 region has the DNA TGTGCCAGCAGCTTAGGAGCGCCCAATGAGCAGTTCTTC. The encoded protein is CASSLGAPNEQFF. This chain joins TRBV7-2 and TRBJ2-1; D gene unclear. The germline CDR1 and CDR2 sequences are SGHTA and FQGNSA. Trimming pared 1 base from V and 6 bases from J, leaving 7 bases between. The CDR3 covers 13 residues.